The 21 T cell receptor beta chains below all came from one sample that was sequenced in a study of response to subunit inactivated influenza vaccine. MiXCR was run by TCRdb on the RT-PCR reads, yielding one entry per CDR3 protein. The sample includes 800,000 or so distinct CDR3 sequences, around 20% of them seen just once. The sequences come from PBMCs from blood, collected 5 days after vaccination. Receptors originate from a man aged 50-60 years who received an inactivated influenza vaccine.

This clonotype was detected a few times. In nucleotides, the CDR3 is TGTGCCAGCACCCTAACTGGGAGGGGGACTGAAGCTTTCTTT. This sequence encodes CASTLTGRGTEAFF. This chain uses TRBV12-3 or TRBV12-4 with TRBJ1-1; D may be TRBD1 (6 bases). Trimming shortened V by 7 bases and J by 5 bases, and 17 bases separated the two germline ends. The length of the CDR3 is 14 residues.

V is TRBV7-2 and J is TRBJ1-2, with unresolved D. The ends were cut back, 3 bases at V and 4 bases at J, with 18 bases in the middle. CDR3 length equals 16 residues. From germline, CDR1 is SGHTA and CDR2 FQGNSA. CDR3 region: CASSFHDPGRIYGYTF. The DNA of the CDR3 is TGTGCCAGCAGCTTCCATGACCCGGGAAGGATCTATGGCTACACCTTC.

The CDR3 DNA sequence: TGTGCCTGGAGCAGAAAGGGACTAGCGGGGAGTCAAGAGACCCAGTACTTC. Translated, it gives CAWSRKGLAGSQETQYF. The chain combines TRBV30 with TRBJ2-5; TRBD2 matches at 13 bases. V lost 3 bases, J lost 2 bases, and 9 bases stayed unmatched. This CDR3 spans 17 amino acids. Per germline, CDR1 GTSNPN and CDR2 SVGIG (reference sequence).

The chain employs TRBV20-1 and TRBJ2-5; perhaps TRBD2 as D (6 bases). The CDR3 spans 15 residues. Germline loops: CDR1 DFQATT, CDR2 SNEGSKA (reference sequence). V lost 0 bases and J 2 bases, leaving 13 bases between the germline ends. The CDR3 here is CSARDLGRGQETQYF. The CDR3 DNA reads TGCAGTGCTAGAGATCTCGGGCGGGGTCAAGAGACCCAGTACTTC.

A few counts support this clonotype. V is TRBV3-1 and J is TRBJ2-1; TRBD2 matches at 8 bases. Trimming cost V 1 base and J 12 bases; bases outside gene matches: 5. Germline CDR1 LGHDT, CDR2 YNNKEL (reference sequence). CDR3 size: 13 residues. As DNA, the CDR3 is TGTGCCAGCAGCCAAGTAGCGGGACTGGTGCAGTTCTTC. It encodes CASSQVAGLVQFF.

The V gene is TRBV4-2, the J gene TRBJ2-5; D is tentatively TRBD1 or TRBD2 (6 bases each). The ends were cut back, 3 bases at V and 5 bases at J, with 13 bases in the middle. The CDR3 length is 14 residues. Germline V gives CDR1 LGHNA, CDR2 YNFKEQ. The CDR3 sequence is CASSQAGQSETQYF. The CDR3 nucleotides read TGTGCCAGCAGCCAGGCGGGACAATCCGAGACCCAGTACTTC.

In this sample, this clonotype turned up many times. The chain carries TRBV29-1 and TRBJ1-1; D gene unclear. V was cut by 4 bases and J by 3 bases, with 6 bases left in between. The CDR3 totals 11 residues. Germline assignment: CDR1 SQVTM and CDR2 ANQGSEA. CDR3 DNA sequence: TGCAGCGTTGCGAGGGACACTGAAGCTTTCTTT. It is translated as CSVARDTEAFF. The complete variable domain, with remaining parts taken from reference TRBV29-1 and TRBJ1-1, reads SAVISQKPSRDICQRGTSLTIQCQVDSQVTMMFWYRQQPGQSLTLIATANQGSEATYESGFVIDKFPISRPNLTFSTLTVSNMSPEDSSIYLCSVARDTEAFFGQGTRLTVV.

The chain links TRBV10-3 to TRBJ2-2; the D is unclear. This CDR3 has 11 amino acids. Per the germline V gene, CDR1 is ENHRY and CDR2 is SYGVKD. V lost 10 bases to trimming and J lost 4 bases, with 7 bases between them. CDR3 in amino acids: CATDTTGELFF. The DNA for the CDR3 is TGTGCCACAGACACCACCGGGGAGCTGTTTTTT.

This clonotype was seen repeatedly, ten times or more. The CDR3 spells CASSRGVGETQYF. In DNA, the CDR3 is TGTGCCAGCAGCCGCGGAGTAGGGGAGACCCAGTACTTC. This chain connects TRBV7-2 to TRBJ2-5, with D uncertain. V shed 5 bases and J shed 5 bases, with 12 bases lying between them. The CDR3 runs 13 residues. The V gene's germline CDR1 is SGHTA and CDR2 FQGNSA.

The sample holds a few counts of this clonotype. The V gene is TRBV20-1, the J gene TRBJ2-7; 8 bases line up with TRBD2. V was pared by 4 bases and J by 0 bases, with 8 bases of the junction left unmatched. Germline V gene lookup returns CDR1 DFQATT and CDR2 SNEGSKA (reference sequence). The CDR3 is 15 residues long. CDR3 nucleotides: TGCAGTGCTACCAAACCGGGACTAGACTCCTACGAGCAGTACTTC. Amino acids: CSATKPGLDSYEQYF.

The V gene is TRBV6-5, the J gene TRBJ1-2; D uncertain. The CDR3 is 17 amino acids. V lost 2 bases and J lost 4, with 20 bases in between. Germline CDR1 reads MNHEY; CDR2 reads SVGAGI. The CDR3 loop reads CASSYEAEPRRAYGYTF. The CDR3 region has the DNA TGTGCCAGCAGTTACGAGGCAGAACCGAGAAGGGCCTATGGCTACACCTTC.

Ten or more counts support this clonotype. J is TRBJ2-7 and V is TRBV6-5; 10 nucleotides align to TRBD1. Losses at the gene ends were 5 bases for V and 1 base for J; bases not matched to a gene: 5. Germline V gene data show CDR1 as MNHEY and CDR2 as SVGAGI. This CDR3 is built from 15 residues. The CDR3 DNA sequence: TGTGCCAGCAGTCTACGGGACAGGGGTTCCTACGAGCAGTACTTC. This codes for CASSLRDRGSYEQYF.

The chain carries TRBV16 and TRBJ2-2; D perhaps matches TRBD1 (5 bases). The germline CDR1 and CDR2 sequences are KGHSY and FQNENV. CDR3 length: 16 amino acids. Trimming took off 2 bases at V and 5 bases at J, with 15 bases between the two ends. The CDR3 protein is CASSQNQAGQTGELFF. Here the CDR3 DNA reads TGTGCCAGCAGCCAAAACCAAGCAGGGCAGACCGGGGAGCTGTTTTTT.

This clonotype appeared a few times. The rearrangement links TRBV28 to TRBJ2-7; 9 positions match TRBD2. CDR3 length: 13 residues. Trimming removed 8 bases from V and 3 bases from J; junction bases left unmatched: 5. CDR1 MDHEN and CDR2 SYDVKM come from the germline V gene. Written as DNA, the CDR3 is TGTGCCAGCCGTCCGACTAGCGGCTACGAGCAGTACTTC. Translation gives CASRPTSGYEQYF.

The chain has TRBV6-1 and TRBJ2-2; TRBD1 agrees at 11 bases. Germline assignment: CDR1 MNHNS and CDR2 SASEGT. Losses at the gene ends were 7 bases for V and 6 bases for J; bases not matched to a gene: 7. This CDR3 has 15 residues. CDR3 protein: CASNRDRGVPGELFF. CDR3 DNA: TGTGCCAGCAACCGGGACAGGGGGGTCCCCGGGGAGCTGTTTTTT.

The V call is TRBV11-2, the J call TRBJ2-1; unclear D gene. The V and J ends lost 1 base and 6 bases respectively, with 13 bases between them. CDR3 length: 15 amino acids. Germline CDR1 is SGHAT and CDR2 is FQNNGV. CDR3 nucleotide sequence: TGTGCCAGCAGCTTAGGTTCGGGCTCTCCCAATGAGCAGTTCTTC. As protein: CASSLGSGSPNEQFF. Drawing the rest from reference TRBV11-2 and TRBJ2-1, the complete variable domain is EAGVAQSPRYKIIEKRQSVAFWCNPISGHATLYWYQQILGQGPKLLIQFQNNGVVDDSQLPKDRFSAERLKGVDSTLKIQPAKLEDSAVYLCASSLGSGSPNEQFFGPGTRLTVL.

In this sample, this clonotype turned up many times. The chain has TRBV12-3 or TRBV12-4 and TRBJ2-5, with unresolved D. The CDR3 consists of 12 residues. Between the trimmed V and J ends, which lost 4 bases and 10 bases, there was a span of 13 bases. CDR3 region: CASSSAAFDQYF. For the CDR3, the DNA is TGTGCCAGCAGTTCCGCCGCTTTCGACCAGTACTTC.

In this sample, this clonotype turned up many times. V usage is TRBV10-3 and J usage is TRBJ2-3; no clear D. Germline values: CDR1 ENHRY, CDR2 SYGVKD. The V gene lost 11 bases and the J gene lost 3 bases, with 9 bases spanning the gap. This CDR3 contains 11 residues. CDR3 DNA: TGTGCCGTGCTCCGGACAGATACGCAGTATTTT. This gives the protein CAVLRTDTQYF.

This clonotype came up a few times. The V and J genes are TRBV7-9 and TRBJ2-2; D gene ambiguous. Trimming shortened V by 11 bases and J by 6 bases, and 19 bases separated the two germline ends. CDR3 length: 14 amino acids. The germline V gene has CDR1 SEHNR and CDR2 FQNEAQ (reference sequence). The CDR3 DNA sequence: TGTGCCGGCAACAACTGGGATAAGGCCGGGGAGCTGTTTTTT. Its protein is CAGNNWDKAGELFF.

The chain joins TRBV20-1 to TRBJ2-1; TRBD2 aligns across 11 bases. V shed 5 bases, J shed 2 bases, and the junction held 5 bases outside the gene matches. This CDR3 has 15 residues. CDR1 is DFQATT, CDR2 SNEGSKA, per germline (reference sequence). CDR3 coding DNA: TGCAGTGCTTTAAGACTAGCGGGAACCTACAATGAGCAGTTCTTC. Translated, it gives CSALRLAGTYNEQFF.

The chain recombines TRBV10-3 with TRBJ2-3, with 7 positions matching TRBD1. Germline loops: CDR1 ENHRY, CDR2 SYGVKD. V was pared by 0 bases and J by 3 bases, with 12 bases of the junction left unmatched. The CDR3 covers 18 residues. CDR3: CAISESMGTRGSTDTQYF. The CDR3 DNA follows: TGTGCCATCAGTGAGTCGATGGGTACCAGGGGGTCGACAGATACGCAGTATTTT.